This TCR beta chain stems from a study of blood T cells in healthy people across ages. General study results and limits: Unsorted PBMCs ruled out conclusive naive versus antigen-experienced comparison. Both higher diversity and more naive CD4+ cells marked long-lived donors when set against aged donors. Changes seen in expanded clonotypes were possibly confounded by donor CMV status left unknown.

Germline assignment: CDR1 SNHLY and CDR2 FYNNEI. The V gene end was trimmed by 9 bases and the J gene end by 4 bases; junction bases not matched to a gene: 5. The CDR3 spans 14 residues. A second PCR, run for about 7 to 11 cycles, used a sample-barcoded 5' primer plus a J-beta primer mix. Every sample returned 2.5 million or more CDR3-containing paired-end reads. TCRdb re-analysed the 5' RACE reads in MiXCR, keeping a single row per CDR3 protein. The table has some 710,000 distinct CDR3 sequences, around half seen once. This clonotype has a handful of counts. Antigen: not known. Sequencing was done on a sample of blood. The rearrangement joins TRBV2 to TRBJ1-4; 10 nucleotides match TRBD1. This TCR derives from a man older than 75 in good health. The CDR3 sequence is CASYRDRGNEKLFF. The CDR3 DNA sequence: TGTGCCAGTTACCGGGACAGGGGTAATGAAAAACTGTTTTTT.